The clone carrying this TCR beta chain occurred many times. The antigen remains undetermined. The sample originates from a study of blood T cells in healthy people across ages. Study-level points and caveats: Underestimates were what the diversity estimates from one million T cells were considered to be. CMV status of donors was not determined, possibly confounding expanded clonotype changes.

From germline, CDR1 is SGHAT and CDR2 FQNNGV. This CDR3 is built from 14 residues. The V gene lost 2 bases and the J gene lost 2 bases, with 10 bases spanning the gap. A J-beta primer mix and a sample-barcoded 5' primer were used in a second PCR of about 7 to 12 cycles. TCRdb reprocessed the 5' RACE reads via MiXCR and lists one record per CDR3 protein. The sample lists about 590,000 distinct CDR3 sequences; about 30% were seen once. A minimum of 6 million PBMCs was isolated per sample. Samples each had at least 5.5 micrograms of total RNA extracted. The rearrangement links TRBV11-2 to TRBJ2-7; no clear D. The TCR was taken from a woman of 80 years or more in good health. Sequencing used blood. CDR3: CASSLQQLTYEQYF. The CDR3 DNA reads TGTGCCAGCAGCTTACAACAGTTAACCTACGAGCAGTACTTC. Looking up the rest from reference TRBV11-2 and TRBJ2-7 gives the full variable domain: EAGVAQSPRYKIIEKRQSVAFWCNPISGHATLYWYQQILGQGPKLLIQFQNNGVVDDSQLPKDRFSAERLKGVDSTLKIQPAKLEDSAVYLCASSLQQLTYEQYFGPGTRLTVT.